Sequencing of this T cell receptor beta chain was carried out in a study of OX40 agonist ivuxolimab in advanced cancers. Across the whole study: People who had prior anti-PD-1, anti-PD-L1 or anti-CTLA-4 therapy could take part, and roughly 40% had some. The study reported partial responses in three patients: one hepatocellular carcinoma, two cutaneous melanoma.

As concerns this clone: Its antigen is unknown.

Regarding the study as a whole: There was clonal expansion of CD4+ and CD8+ blood T cells by week 6 at 0.1 to 3.0 mg/kg. Specificity for antigen went undetermined in the expanded peripheral T cells.

Here immunoSEQ multiplex PCR was the method, and the copy in TCRdb shows in-frame clones only, minus some. In the table there are some 100,000 clones, around nine tenths of which are singletons. Trimming removed 4 bases at V and 0 bases at J, with 10 bases between. This CDR3 is 15 amino acids long. Germline lookup yields CDR1 MNHNS and CDR2 SASEGT. The chain links TRBV6-1 to TRBJ2-4, with unresolved D. This clonotype was sampled from an adult with an advanced solid tumor such as melanoma, head and neck, liver or kidney cancer. This sample comprised CD4+ or CD8+ T cells sorted from blood, obtained in a trial of the OX40 agonist ivuxolimab. CDR3 region: CASSGPSLAKNIQYF. CDR3 coding DNA: TGTGCCAGCAGTGGACCGTCTCTAGCCAAAAACATTCAGTACTTC.